The TCR beta chain under discussion was sequenced for a study of blood T cell repertoires in COVID-19. At the level of the study: The United States, Italy and Spain supplied acute and convalescent COVID-19 samples.

Germline-derived CDR1 and CDR2 are SGHDN and FVKESK. The V gene lost 2 bases and the J gene lost 2 bases, with 15 bases spanning the gap. The CDR3 loop spans 16 amino acids. Method: immunoSEQ multiplex PCR; TCRdb's copy keeps in-frame clones and lacks some. The table includes under 45,000 clones, roughly four fifths detected once. The sample comprised peripheral blood. The rearrangement joins TRBV14 to TRBJ1-1; possible D gene TRBD1, 5 bases. The source is a human donor in a cohort sampled during active COVID-19. The CDR3 bases are TGTGCCAGCAGCCAATGGCAGGGTAAGGGCAACACTGAAGCTTTCTTT. It codes for CASSQWQGKGNTEAFF.